This T cell receptor beta chain was identified during a study of blood T cell repertoires in COVID-19. Study-level background: Acute and convalescent COVID-19 samples came from the United States, Italy and Spain. T cells, B-cell-depleted T cells, or PBMCs provided the cDNA or gDNA that served as material.

In the original workflow: Reference gene primer amplification yielded estimated nucleated cell counts. Using immunoSEQ multiplex PCR, the repertoire was profiled, and TCRdb retains in-frame clones only, with some absent. V, J and clone size derive from that table, while D and trimming were established from the DNA sequence. This table has around 370,000 clones, nearly 90% appearing once. From germline, CDR1 is LNHDA and CDR2 SQIVND (reference sequence). The CDR3 is made up of 16 amino acids. Trimming took 4 bases from V and 7 from J; bases not matched to a gene: 8. Source material: peripheral blood. The source is a man aged 18 to 29 with active or convalescent COVID-19. The chain uses TRBV19 and TRBJ1-6; 9 bases match TRBD1. CDR3 residues: CASSTLGQGRNSPLHF. As DNA, the CDR3 is TGTGCCAGTAGTACGCTCGGACAGGGGCGGAATTCACCCCTCCACTTT.